This T cell receptor (beta chain) was observed in a study of post-analysis software for immune sequencing data. Study context: There were relapsing-remitting, secondary progressive and progressive-relapsing multiple sclerosis among the disease courses included.

Overall study results and limits: A handful of TRBV segments, including TRBV5-6, TRBV5-1 and TRBV20-1, were more frequent in patients than controls.

Germline V gene sequence: CDR1 DFQATT, CDR2 SNEGSKA (reference sequence). Trimming removed 5 bases from V and 3 bases from J, with 17 bases in between. The CDR3 loop spans 14 amino acids. A remark on this clonotype: Its antigen remains unidentified.

Sequencing libraries made from TCR beta cDNA carried unique molecular identifiers. Between about 0.95 and 11 million T cells gave rise to hundreds of thousands of cDNA molecules. TCRdb processed the PCR reads anew with MiXCR; each CDR3 protein has one entry. The sample has approximately 440,000 distinct CDR3 sequences, around 40% seen once. The receptor was derived from a girl aged 5 to 17 with multiple sclerosis. Material for sequencing was blood. V is TRBV20-1 and J is TRBJ2-7, with D tentatively TRBD1 (5 bases). The CDR3 DNA reads TGCAGTGCTTTGGACATACCTACGGGCTACGAGCAGTACTTC. Protein: CSALDIPTGYEQYF.